One sample yielded the 8 T cell receptor beta chains listed below, sequenced in a study of cytomegalovirus exposure and HLA in healthy donors. Sequencing was performed with immunoSEQ multiplex PCR; in TCRdb, only in-frame clones are kept and a portion is missing. The sample comprises around 98,000 clones, about 90% of which are singletons, and about 5.7% rests with the top ten. Sequenced material: PBMCs. The receptors stem from a man in his late teens or twenties in good health and CMV-seropositive.

The sample holds a few counts of this clone. This sequence joins TRBV11-3 and TRBJ2-2; D possibly corresponds to TRBD2 (5 bases). V gave up 6 bases and J gave up 6 bases, with 17 bases separating them. The CDR3 loop spans 15 amino acids. Germline CDR1 reads SGHNT; CDR2 reads YENEEA. Written as DNA, the CDR3 is TGTGCCAGCAGTCGCGAAGGAGGAACGGCCGGGGAGCTGTTTTTT. This codes for CASSREGGTAGELFF.

This chain joins TRBV7-3 and TRBJ1-1, with D tentatively TRBD1 (5 bases). V was trimmed by 4 bases and J by 1 base, leaving 10 bases between them. CDR1 is SGHTA, CDR2 FQGTGA, per germline. The CDR3 consists of 14 residues. Here the CDR3 DNA reads TGTGCCAGCAGCTCCGCGGGGGGGAACACTGAAGCTTTCTTT. Protein sequence: CASSSAGGNTEAFF.

This chain links TRBV7-3 with TRBJ2-2; no clear D. CDR3 length: 12 amino acids. Germline V gene sequence: CDR1 SGHTA, CDR2 FQGTGA. The V end was cut by 5 bases, the J end by 3 bases, with 4 bases between. CDR3 sequence (DNA): TGTGCCAGCAGCCCCGACACCGGGGAGCTGTTTTTT. The encoded protein is CASSPDTGELFF.

The chain carries TRBV9 and TRBJ2-7, with a possible D match to TRBD1 (6 bases). Trimming cost V 0 bases and J 2 bases, with 9 bases left between them. The CDR3 totals 14 residues. The germline V gene encodes CDR1 SGDLS and CDR2 YYNGEE. The CDR3 here is CASSVEPGAYEQYF. Written as DNA, the CDR3 is TGTGCCAGCAGCGTAGAACCAGGGGCCTACGAGCAGTACTTC.

The gene calls are TRBV4-3 and TRBJ2-2; tentatively, D is TRBD2 (6 bases). The CDR3 is 18 residues long. Germline V CDR1 and CDR2: LGHNA, YSLEER. The V end lost 0 bases, the J end lost 0 bases, and 14 bases lay between the germline ends. This CDR3 is CASSQEGAGATNTGELFF. The CDR3 nucleotides are TGCGCCAGCAGCCAAGAAGGAGCGGGCGCCACGAACACCGGGGAGCTGTTTTTT.

The CDR3 region is CASSSGLAGDNEQFF. The CDR3 coding sequence is TGTGCCAGCAGCTCCGGACTAGCGGGGGACAATGAGCAGTTCTTC. The chain has TRBV7-3 and TRBJ2-1, with TRBD2 identical over 13 bases. Trimming removed 4 bases from V and 5 bases from J; junction bases left unmatched: 2. The CDR3 sequence is 15 residues long. CDR1 and CDR2 (germline): SGHTA, FQGTGA.

The chain uses TRBV9 and TRBJ2-5, with D possibly TRBD1 on 5 matching bases. The V gene's germline CDR1 is SGDLS and CDR2 YYNGEE. The CDR3 sequence is 14 residues long. Between the trimmed V and J ends, which lost 3 bases and 2 bases, there was a span of 11 bases. CDR3 sequence reads: CASSAPGMQETQYF. The CDR3 DNA is TGTGCCAGCAGCGCACCAGGGATGCAAGAGACCCAGTACTTC.

V gene TRBV9 combines with J gene TRBJ2-1, with 9 bases identical to TRBD2. Germline V gives CDR1 SGDLS, CDR2 YYNGEE. Germline trimming cut 4 bases from V and 4 bases from J; bases unmatched to any gene: 12. This CDR3 is built from 17 residues. Here the CDR3 reads CASSSSFIAGEYNEQFF. For the CDR3, the DNA is TGTGCCAGCAGCTCCAGTTTCATAGCGGGGGAATACAATGAGCAGTTCTTC.